This T cell receptor beta chain was profiled in a study of vaccination effects on CD4 cells after COVID-19. CDR1 LGHDT and CDR2 YNNKEL come from the germline V gene (reference sequence). The CDR3 consists of 14 residues. Trimming removed 5 bases from V and 2 bases from J; junction bases left unmatched: 2. Antigen-specific CD4+ T cells were first expanded with viral peptide pools by the ViraFEST assay and only then sequenced. Upon completion of approximately ten days in culture, CD4+ T cells were isolated. All study participants received two doses of BNT162b2 or mRNA-1273 vaccine. Vaccinated recipients, who were negative for nucleocapsid antibodies, had no history of SARS-CoV-2 infection. Culturing of 1.5 million to 2.5 million PBMC per well took place with around 9.4 IU/ml IL-2 and 9.5 to 10 ug/ml peptides. Study results and limitations: Just 1 of 255 vaccine-induced clones in healthy recipients was cross-reactive. Marked clonal contraction of both clone types appeared late after vaccination.

To note about this clone: Its specificity is unknown.

Produced via immunoSEQ multiplex PCR; TCRdb's table is partial and in-frame only. The sample includes tens of thousands of clones, about 73% of them seen just once. Specimen: CD4+ T cells from PBMCs cultured with SARS-CoV-2 spike peptides, collected after COVID-19 vaccination. This chain connects TRBV3-1 (or the pseudogene TRBV3-2) to TRBJ1-5; 8 bases fit TRBD1. The sequence derives from a human donor who received a COVID-19 vaccine. The chain's CDR3 is CASSLGQGNQPQHF. CDR3 DNA sequence: TGTGCCAGCAGCTTGGGACAGGGCAATCAGCCCCAGCATTTT.